This T cell receptor beta chain was captured in a study of T cells in Graves' hyperthyroidism and ophthalmopathy. On the study more broadly: Peripheral blood was obtained at initial diagnosis, preceding any treatment.

With duration under 3 months, ophthalmopathy was active: Clinical Activity Score at least 3, NOSPECS at least 4. For the diagnoses, clinical symptoms, serum thyroxine and TRAb, thyroid ultrasound and orbital computed tomography were used. The V end was cut by 1 base, the J end by 4 bases, with 10 bases between. The CDR3 is 15 amino acids. Study-level findings and limits: Blood also held most thyroid clonotypes expanded beyond 0.001.

RNA transcripts served as the template for amplifying TCR beta CDR3 regions. In the first-round RT-PCR of the TCR CDR3, the HTBI primer set was used. One entry per CDR3 protein results from TCRdb running MiXCR on the multiplex PCR reads. The repertoire holds approximately 610,000 distinct CDR3 sequences, with roughly 15% as singletons. A remark on this clonotype: Its cognate antigen is unknown.

J is TRBJ2-2 and V is TRBV12-3 or TRBV12-4; D is perhaps TRBD1 (6 bases). The sequence came from a woman aged 40-49 years with Graves' ophthalmopathy. Sequenced material: blood. The CDR3 DNA follows: TGTGCCAGCAGTTTAGTTGGGACAATCACCGGGGAGCTGTTTTTT. Amino acid sequence: CASSLVGTITGELFF.